Sequencing of this T cell receptor (beta chain) was carried out in a study of siplizumab effects on memory and regulatory T cells. Only in-frame clones appear in the TCRdb table, and some are missing; sequencing was by immunoSEQ multiplex PCR. The repertoire holds 70,000 or so clones, with 91% as singletons. The CDR3 has 18 residues. Unmatched junction bases numbered 12, after V lost 3 bases and J lost 2 bases. Germline-derived CDR1 and CDR2 are SGHKS and YYEKEE (reference sequence). Study-level points and caveats: Relative to controls at 26.9%, mappable alloreactive CD4+ clones exhibited a mean Treg-derived proportion of approximately 68% with siplizumab. Naive T cells appeared more diverse than memory cells and seemed to be major alloresponse contributors.

Of note for this clone: The antigen is unknown.

The rearrangement uses TRBV5-5 and TRBJ2-3, with TRBD2 identical over 10 bases. The sequencing sample was made of CD8+ T cells sorted from blood. This sequence was found in a human donor in good health. The CDR3 DNA sequence: TGTGCCAGCAGCTCGGGGCGACTAGCGGGCGACACCACAGATACGCAGTATTTT. Translated, it gives CASSSGRLAGDTTDTQYF.